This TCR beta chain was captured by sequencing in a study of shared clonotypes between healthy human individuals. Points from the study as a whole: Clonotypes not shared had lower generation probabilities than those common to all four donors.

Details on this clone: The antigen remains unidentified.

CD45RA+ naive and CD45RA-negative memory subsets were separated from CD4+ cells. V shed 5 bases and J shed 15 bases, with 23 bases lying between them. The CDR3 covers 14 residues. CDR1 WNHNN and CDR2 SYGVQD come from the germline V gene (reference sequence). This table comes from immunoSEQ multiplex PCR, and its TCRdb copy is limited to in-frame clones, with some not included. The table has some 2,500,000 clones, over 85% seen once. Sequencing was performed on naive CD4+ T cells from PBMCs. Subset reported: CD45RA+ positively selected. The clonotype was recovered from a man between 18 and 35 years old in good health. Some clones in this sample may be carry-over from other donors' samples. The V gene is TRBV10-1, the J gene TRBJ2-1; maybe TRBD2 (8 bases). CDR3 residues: CASSQDPTGGGLFF. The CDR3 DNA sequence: TGCGCCAGCAGTCAAGACCCCACGGGAGGGGGCCTGTTCTTC.